This TCR beta chain stems from a study of blood T cells in healthy people across ages. The CDR3 runs 15 residues. Germline assignment: CDR1 SGHTA and CDR2 FQGNSA. Every donor provided ten milliliters of peripheral blood. The amount of total RNA extracted per sample was at least 5.5 micrograms. As regards this clonotype: The antigen remains undetermined. At one boundary the junction diverges from the germline segment, which might be a read error.

Study observations and caveats: Higher naive T cell percentage went strongly together with higher TCR beta diversity. The study found more naive CD4+ cells and higher diversity in long-lived than aged donors.

A second PCR, run for 7 to 11 cycles, used a sample-barcoded 5' primer plus a J-beta primer mix. TCRdb fed the 5' RACE reads into MiXCR, producing one record per CDR3 protein. The table lists some 640,000 distinct CDR3 sequences, about 30% of them singletons. This sequence was found in a woman of 80 years or more in good health. Sequencing was done on a sample of blood. V gene TRBV7-2 combines with J gene TRBJ2-1; D gene ambiguous. The CDR3 region has the DNA TGCGCCAGCAGCCAAGATATACCTAGTTTGGATGAGCAGTTCTTC. It specifies CASSQDIPSLDEQFF.